These T cell receptor beta chains were read from a single sample in a study of blood T cell repertoires in COVID-19. Clones were read by immunoSEQ multiplex PCR, and TCRdb kept only the in-frame ones, dropping some. The data contain 150,000 to 200,000 clones, 82% of them seen just once; the ten biggest clones take up roughly 5%. The sample was PBMCs or T cells enriched from blood (not recorded which). These receptors all come from a woman aged 55-70 years with acute COVID-19. Both conserved end residues are trimmed from each CDR3. A D gene is named only where the DNA matches it firmly.

v_gene,j_gene,d_gene,CDR3aa
TRBV5-4,TRBJ2-3,TRBD2,ASSPGLGADTQY
TRBV7-2,TRBJ2-3,TRBD2,ASSPAGGYTDTQY
TRBV19,TRBJ1-2,.,ASSPPTSLGYT
TRBV5-1,TRBJ2-3,.,ASSLSASVGTDTQY
TRBV9,TRBJ2-7,TRBD2,ASSVGPGLAYEQY
TRBV5-4,TRBJ2-2,TRBD2,ASSFKAGGNTGELF
TRBV10-3,TRBJ1-1,.,AIKQLNTEAF
TRBV25-1,TRBJ2-5,TRBD1,ASSATGNLQETQY
TRBV5-6,TRBJ2-7,TRBD2,ASSRRLAGTHEQY
TRBV24-1,TRBJ1-1,.,ATSMTGFEAF
TRBV2,TRBJ2-7,TRBD2,ASSGTNFPYEQY
TRBV20-1,TRBJ2-1,.,SASPNNEQF
TRBV5-4,TRBJ2-5,TRBD1,ASSWRQGKGETQY
TRBV5-1,TRBJ1-6,TRBD1,ASSLGQESSPLH
TRBV19,TRBJ2-3,TRBD1,ASKDDRATDTQY
TRBV29-1,TRBJ2-3,TRBD2,SSLTGTSGGAGADTQY
TRBV15,TRBJ1-6,TRBD1,ATSRRSKDRGRNSPLH
TRBV15,TRBJ2-6,.,ASRDRRDSGANVLT
TRBV12-3/TRBV12-4,TRBJ2-3,.,ASVEAGLFTQY
TRBV5-1,TRBJ2-1,TRBD2,ASSSDSSGRRYEQF
TRBV14,TRBJ2-2,TRBD1,ASSQEKGAANTGELF
TRBV5-1,TRBJ2-5,.,ASKVIGGKETQY
TRBV5-6,TRBJ1-2,.,ASSYGTVHGYT
TRBV5-1,TRBJ2-5,.,ASSLQNREGPQETQY
TRBV30,TRBJ1-2,TRBD1,AWSVQGAYGYT
TRBV10-2,TRBJ1-2,.,ASNAGGTNYGYT
TRBV7-2,TRBJ2-3,.,ASSRTKLGDTQY
TRBV28,TRBJ1-2,.,ASSLGRKYGYT
TRBV30,TRBJ1-1,.,AWSIVYYTEAF
TRBV4-3,TRBJ1-2,.,ASSQESGNGYT
TRBV7-2,TRBJ2-3,.,ASSLALALGTDTQY
TRBV15,TRBJ1-5,.,ATSPRGGAQNQPQH
TRBV9,TRBJ1-2,TRBD1,ASSGPGQGDLNYGYT
TRBV5-5,TRBJ1-4,.,ASSLEAGRGRTNEKLF
TRBV4-3,TRBJ1-2,.,ASSQTPAWDGYT
TRBV4-3,TRBJ2-7,.,ASSQEPLRSSYEQY
TRBV29-1,TRBJ2-7,TRBD1,STRGGSPRAYEQY
TRBV3-1/TRBV3-2,TRBJ2-7,TRBD2,ASQWTSGSYEQY
TRBV7-2,TRBJ1-2,TRBD1,ASSPGTANYGYT
TRBV29-1,TRBJ1-1,.,SVEFSNTEAF
TRBV5-1,TRBJ2-5,.,ASFPGSHGETQY
TRBV7-2,TRBJ2-7,.,ASSLALYEQY
TRBV19,TRBJ1-5,.,ASTDAGRVEPQH
TRBV7-2,TRBJ2-1,TRBD2,ASSLDWSGGRASGNEQF
TRBV24-1,TRBJ2-3,.,ATGGGGSGTDTQY
TRBV7-6,TRBJ1-3,TRBD1,ASSSPGQGAGNTIY